Listed below are T cell receptor beta chains from one sample, sequenced in a study of monozygotic twins with inflammatory bowel disease. TCRdb processed the 5' RACE reads again and assigns one entry to each CDR3 protein, with no DNA. The sample yields fewer than 110,000 distinct CDR3 sequences, of which the top ten take up 1.9%. Sequenced sample: blood. The receptors derive from a human donor with ulcerative colitis or Crohn's disease, or a healthy co-twin of an affected twin (not recorded which). CDR3s include the opening cysteine and the closing phenylalanine or tryptophan.

J gene | V gene | CDR3 protein
TRBJ2-5 | TRBV18 | CASSATSGRALKTQYF
TRBJ2-5 | TRBV24-1 | CATSVSGSFDETQYF
TRBJ1-5 | TRBV6-2/TRBV6-3 | CASSYSQPFLNQPQHF
TRBJ2-5 | TRBV5-1 | CASSLGRGQETQYF
TRBJ2-5 | TRBV20-1 | CSAPRTGVETQYF
TRBJ2-7 | TRBV6-2/TRBV6-3 | CASSTGGLYEQYF
TRBJ2-7 | TRBV29-1 | CSVGGGQGHSDEQYF
TRBJ2-3 | TRBV29-1 | CSVSLPQSTDTQYF
TRBJ2-4 | TRBV10-1 | CASSESPGLGKNIQYF
TRBJ2-5 | TRBV12-3/TRBV12-4 | CASSLASRGIGWETQYF
TRBJ1-4 | TRBV27 | CASKASLVMGEKLFF
TRBJ1-1 | TRBV5-1 | CASSNRAQVVNTEAFF
TRBJ1-5 | TRBV30 | CAWSVAGFRQPQHF
TRBJ1-5 | TRBV12-3/TRBV12-4 | CASSDSINQPQHF
TRBJ1-1 | TRBV20-1 | CSAVRTTEAFF
TRBJ2-2 | TRBV6-1 | CASVVRFAGELFF
TRBJ2-7 | TRBV3-1 | CASSQSIGSSYEQYF
TRBJ1-1 | TRBV4-3 | CASSQRGGAVTEAFF
TRBJ2-1 | TRBV11-2 | CASSQGGLAGGEQFF
TRBJ1-5 | TRBV19 | CASAGDPLLISRAQHF
TRBJ2-7 | TRBV16 | CASSQRGAMHEQYF
TRBJ1-5 | TRBV30 | CAWSRGFSNQPQHF
TRBJ2-5 | TRBV20-1 | CSASEPQRGGSSQYF
TRBJ1-2 | TRBV7-3 | CASSLGTGPNYGYTF
TRBJ1-3 | TRBV7-6 | CASSLSISGNTIYF
TRBJ2-3 | TRBV11-2 | CASSFKGTAVSSTDTQYF
TRBJ1-5 | TRBV4-3 | CASSQEGRRGGNQPQHF
TRBJ1-3 | TRBV4-2 | CASSQDRAASGNTIYF
TRBJ1-6 | TRBV5-6 | CASSLWFGSSYNSPLHF
TRBJ2-2 | TRBV24-1 | CATSGGKTNTGELFF
TRBJ2-6 | TRBV29-1 | CSALNQDRYSGANVLTF
TRBJ2-3 | TRBV28 | CASSLPGYTDTQYF